This T cell receptor (beta chain) was documented in a study of Graves' ophthalmopathy and Graves' hyperthyroidism (dated by TCRdb to 2016 to 2019). Background for the entire study: Peripheral blood was collected at initial diagnosis, prior to any treatment. TCR beta repertoire signatures were used to distinguish Graves' ophthalmopathy from Graves' hyperthyroidism and to predict progression to ophthalmopathy. In total, around 130 blood samples were TCR-sequenced: approximately 42 ophthalmopathy, some 75 hyperthyroidism and about 17 hyperthyroidism-to-ophthalmopathy patients. To explore V-J signatures distinguishing ophthalmopathy from hyperthyroidism, a discovery set of about a hundred patients (about 44 ophthalmopathy, roughly 60 stable hyperthyroidism) was enrolled. An independent validation cohort was composed of 18 hyperthyroidism patients and around 16 patients who later progressed from hyperthyroidism to ophthalmopathy. In a handful of hyperthyroidism patients, the T-cell repertoire of thyroid tissue was compared with the T-cell repertoire of blood. Following sampling, methimazole starting at 30 mg daily was administered to hyperthyroidism patients, and high-dose intravenous methylprednisolone was administered to ophthalmopathy patients. The roughly 94 discovery patients were randomly divided into training and test sets at a 7:3 ratio.

For repertoire sequencing, the TCR beta CDR3 regions were amplified from RNA transcripts. The first round was an RT-PCR using HTBI primers with the Qiagen OneStep RT-PCR kit, and this first round was followed by a second-round multiplex PCR, then size selection and purification. Libraries were sequenced paired-end with 100 bp reads on an Illumina HiSeq2000. On the authors' methods: SOAPnuke was used to process the reads, throwing out any read that had adapters, had uncalled bases, had a mean Phred below 15, or lacked an exact constant-primer or identifier match. High-quality paired reads were merged with COPE v1.2.5. Each unique nucleotide sequence was defined as a clonotype, and clonotypes were aligned to IMGT TRB V, D and J references with MiTCR v1.1. Analysis was restricted to V-J combinations with a frequency above 0.0001, which covered about 99% of repertoires. A TCR clonal expansion and chaos score per V-J combination was defined as the ratio of F50 clonal expansion to chaos observed in the TCRdist matrix. Features were reduced by Welch's t-statistics and random forest to over 10 V-J combinations, which fed a naive Bayes classifier. The Morisita-Horn index was used to measure how similar the thyroid and blood repertoires were. Through fastp at Q25 and MiXCR, TCRdb rebuilt clones from the public reads, retaining in-frame beta chains. For every CDR3 protein sequence, its rows merge into one entry that carries the most common genes and DNA. The V and J calls follow TCRdb's processing rather than the paper's. The sample profile shows 680,000 or so distinct CDR3 sequences; around a fifth of them were found once. The biggest ten clones account for approximately 7% of the sample.

This clonotype was detected only once. Its antigen has not been determined. The sample holds no much larger clone one base away, and base qualities are not on file. A lone read offers only weak evidence. A patient counted as having stable hyperthyroidism if there was no progression to ophthalmopathy within 18 months of follow-up. Hyperthyroidism patients were newly diagnosed, with disease duration under 2 months, and aged 18 to 65 years. Patients were excluded if they had other autoimmune diseases, uncontrolled infections, pregnancy or lactation. Diagnosis was based on clinical symptoms, serum thyroxine, TRAb, thyroid ultrasound and orbital computed tomography. Ficoll-Paque density gradient centrifugation was used to isolate PBMCs from about 9.4 ml of fresh peripheral blood. Total RNA was extracted with Trizol reagent and quality-checked on an Agilent 2100 Bioanalyzer. The germline V gene (reference sequence) sets CDR1 to SGHKS and CDR2 to YYEKEE. After removal of 4 bases from V and 5 bases from J, the junction retains 7 bases not matched to a gene. The CDR3 holds 14 amino acids from the cysteine to the phenylalanine. The CDR3 DNA has 42 bases and is translated from base 1.

Paper-wide results and their limitations: Ophthalmopathy was separated from stable hyperthyroidism by the 13-signature model with 85% to 90% sensitivity and 81% to 84% specificity in cross-validation and with 80%/75% in the test set. In validation, the model predicted ophthalmopathy progression with 70.59% sensitivity and 72.22% specificity; approximately 12 predicted patients were CT-confirmed with GO in a median of around 6 months. Sample size was not statistically predetermined, and group allocation was not concealed from the investigators. Most of the expanded thyroid clonotypes with a frequency above 0.001 were also detected in blood, and it was suggested that the thyroid immune response may be reflected by blood repertoires.

This receptor was taken from a young woman with stable Graves' hyperthyroidism. Some clones in this sample may be carry-over from other donors' samples. Donor details come from another sample of the same person, matched by shared clones. Here the chain combines TRBV5-5 and TRBJ2-7; 9 bases in the middle match TRBD2. The sequenced material came from peripheral blood. The nucleotide sequence is given as TGTGCCAGCAGCCCAAGCGGGAGGATCCACGAGCAGTACTTC. It translates to CASSPSGRIHEQYF. When the CDR3 is completed using the reference TRBV5-5 and TRBJ2-7 genes on either side, the full variable domain is DAGVTQSPTHLIKTRGQQVTLRCSPISGHKSVSWYQQVLGQGPQFIFQYYEKEERGRGNFPDRFSARQFPNYSSELNVNALLLGDSALYLCASSPSGRIHEQYFGPGTRLTVT.